One and the same sample provided the 11 T cell receptor beta chains below, sequenced in a study of T cell changes during pregnancy in multiple sclerosis. Sequencing was performed with immunoSEQ multiplex PCR; in TCRdb, only in-frame clones are kept and a portion is missing. The sample consists of around 67,000 clones, about nine tenths of them appearing once. Here the sequenced sample was peripheral blood, taken in the first trimester of pregnancy. Source of these receptors: a female donor with multiple sclerosis, enrolled in a pregnancy study.

The chain carries TRBV6-6 and TRBJ2-4, with TRBD2 matching over 7 bases. The junction had 6 bases not matched to a gene; V was cut back by 6 bases and J by 1 base. Germline assignment: CDR1 MNHNY and CDR2 SVGAGI (reference sequence). The CDR3 length is 15 residues. The CDR3 is CASSTGGRAKNIQYF. In DNA form, the CDR3 reads TGTGCCAGCAGCACCGGGGGGAGGGCCAAAAACATTCAGTACTTC.

This clone was detected once. The rearrangement links TRBV5-1 to TRBJ1-1; D uncertain. The V end was cut by 4 bases, the J end by 1 base, with 11 bases between. CDR1 is SGHRS and CDR2 is YFSETQ in the germline V gene. The CDR3 runs to 14 residues. CDR3: CASSDNNENTEAFF. The CDR3 nucleotides read TGCGCCAGCAGCGATAACAATGAGAACACTGAAGCTTTCTTT.

V gene TRBV19 combines with J gene TRBJ2-1, with TRBD1 matching over 9 bases. CDR1 is LNHDA and CDR2 is SQIVND in the germline V gene (reference sequence). The CDR3 is 17 residues long. The V and J ends lost 3 bases and 6 bases, in that order; junction bases with no gene match: 12. The CDR3 DNA follows: TGTGCCAGTAGTATGCCCATCTGGACAGGGGAGGTCAATGAGCAGTTCTTC. Protein sequence: CASSMPIWTGEVNEQFF.

The J gene is TRBJ2-7, the V gene TRBV4-3; 9 nucleotides line up with TRBD1. This CDR3 comprises 14 residues. The J segment lost 5 bases and the V segment lost 0 bases, leaving 2 bases of the junction unmatched. Germline V gene lookup returns CDR1 LGHNA and CDR2 YSLEER. The chain's CDR3 is CASSQDRDRDEQYF. The CDR3 DNA reads as TGCGCCAGCAGCCAAGATCGGGACAGGGACGAGCAGTACTTC.

V is TRBV18 and J is TRBJ1-2, with D maybe TRBD1 (5 bases). This CDR3 has 14 residues. V lost 1 base to trimming and J lost 7 bases, with 13 bases between them. Germline values: CDR1 KGHSH, CDR2 LQKENI. The CDR3 sequence is CASSPLGGDRGYTF. The CDR3 region has the DNA TGTGCCAGCTCACCACTCGGGGGTGATCGTGGCTACACCTTC.

The table lists this clone with a count of one. The chain recombines TRBV5-1 with TRBJ2-3; the match to TRBD1 covers 7 bases. The CDR3 consists of 14 residues. Germline V gene data show CDR1 as SGHRS and CDR2 as YFSETQ. With V trimmed by 3 bases and J by 4 bases, 5 bases remained unmatched. CDR3: CASSSKQGPDTQYF. The CDR3 nucleotides read TGCGCCAGCAGCTCGAAACAGGGGCCAGATACGCAGTATTTT.

The chain joins TRBV11-2 to TRBJ2-7; D is perhaps TRBD1 (5 bases). This CDR3 spans 15 amino acids. The V gene's germline CDR1 is SGHAT and CDR2 FQNNGV. V lost 0 bases and J 0 bases, leaving 9 bases between the germline ends. This chain's CDR3 is CASSLDGANSYEQYF. The DNA of the CDR3 is TGTGCCAGCAGCTTAGATGGGGCCAACTCCTACGAGCAGTACTTC.

The chain employs TRBV27 and TRBJ2-3, with TRBD1 matching 7 bases. Germline loops: CDR1 MNHEY, CDR2 SMNVEV (reference sequence). This CDR3 is 16 amino acids long. The V segment lost 4 bases and the J segment 1 base; nucleotides outside the gene matches: 8. As DNA, the CDR3 is TGTGCCAGCAGTTACAGGGGCGGTGGGCGCACAGATACGCAGTATTTT. It encodes CASSYRGGGRTDTQYF.

The V gene is TRBV30, the J gene TRBJ1-1, with D perhaps TRBD1 (5 bases). This CDR3 contains 14 residues. CDR1 and CDR2 from the germline V gene are GTSNPN and SVGIG (reference sequence). V was clipped by 4 bases and J by 1 base, with 13 bases between them. The CDR3 coding sequence is TGTGCCTGGAATACCGGCAGGGAGAACACTGAAGCTTTCTTT. This translates into CAWNTGRENTEAFF.

This clone appeared a few times. The chain combines TRBV4-3 with TRBJ2-1, with 10 bases aligning to TRBD2. The V and J ends lost 4 bases and 4 bases, in that order; junction bases with no gene match: 4. The CDR3 runs to 15 residues. CDR1 is LGHNA and CDR2 is YSLEER in the germline V gene. CDR3 in DNA: TGCGCCAGCAGCCGTGGACTAGCGGAATACAATGAGCAGTTCTTC. This translates into CASSRGLAEYNEQFF.

The rearrangement links TRBV27 to TRBJ2-3; 13 bases line up with TRBD2. Unmatched junction bases numbered 8, after V lost 5 bases and J lost 6 bases. The CDR3 consists of 16 residues. CDR1 is MNHEY and CDR2 is SMNVEV in the germline V gene (reference sequence). This CDR3 is CASSRRTSGSGDTQYF. In DNA form, the CDR3 reads TGTGCCAGCAGTCGACGGACTAGCGGGAGTGGGGATACGCAGTATTTT.